The clone carrying this T cell receptor beta chain came up once. This entry is derived from a study of blood T cell repertoires in COVID-19. Trimming stripped 4 bases from V and 6 bases from J, with 22 bases between. The length of the CDR3 is 17 residues. The V gene's germline CDR1 is KGHSY and CDR2 FQNENV. Clones were read by immunoSEQ multiplex PCR, and TCRdb kept only the in-frame ones, dropping some. The sample carries approximately 250,000 clones, approximately 88% recorded once. Participants' reported clinical history set cohort assignment. Two negative PCRs, clearance, or symptom resolution were required of recovered Cohort 3 donors.

V usage is TRBV16 and J usage is TRBJ1-3, with a weak D call TRBD1 (6 bases). What was sequenced was PBMCs or T cells enriched from blood (not recorded which). The clonotype comes from a woman aged 30 to 39 who had recovered from COVID-19. CDR3 DNA sequence: TGTGCCAGCAGCCTCGACCCCCGCAGGGGTAACGAAAACACCATATATTTT. This codes for CASSLDPRRGNENTIYF. Combining the CDR3 with reference TRBV16 and TRBJ1-3 gives the whole variable domain GEEVAQTPKHLVRGEGQKAKLYCAPIKGHSYVFWYQQVLKNEFKFLISFQNENVFDETGMPKERFSAKCLPNSPCSLEIQATKLEDSAVYFCASSLDPRRGNENTIYFGEGSWLTVV.